The clone carrying this TCR beta chain was observed many times. CDR3 length: 14 residues. The germline gives CDR1 DFQATT, CDR2 SNEGSKA (reference sequence). The J segment lost 3 bases and the V segment lost 1 base, leaving 5 bases of the junction unmatched. The data were obtained in a study of T-cell reconstitution after alpha-beta-depleted transplantation in children. Library preparation (for TCRbeta) was performed with unique molecular identifiers. TCRdb recomputed calls from the PCR reads with MiXCR, one row per CDR3 protein. The table records hundreds of thousands of distinct CDR3 sequences, approximately 10% of them present only once.

The V gene is TRBV20-1, the J gene TRBJ2-5; TRBD2 matches 7 bases. The sample was PBMCs from the stem cell graft donor, taken from the stem cell graft. The sequence derives from a human donor who donated a stem cell graft to a child with acute myeloid leukemia. The CDR3 nucleotides are TGCAGTGCTAGAGCTCCACTAGCGAAAGAGACCCAGTACTTC. Protein product: CSARAPLAKETQYF.